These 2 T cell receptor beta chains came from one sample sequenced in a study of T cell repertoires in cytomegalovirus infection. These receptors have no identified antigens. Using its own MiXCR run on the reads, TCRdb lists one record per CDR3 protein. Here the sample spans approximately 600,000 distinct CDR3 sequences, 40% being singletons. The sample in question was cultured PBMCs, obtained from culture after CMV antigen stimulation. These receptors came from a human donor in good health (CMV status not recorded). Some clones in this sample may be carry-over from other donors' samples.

In nucleotides, the CDR3 is TGTGCCAGCAGTTACGGTAGGGAGCAGTACTTC. Protein: CASSYGREQYF. This sequence joins TRBV6-1 and TRBJ2-7, with D unclear. This CDR3 comprises 11 residues. Germline CDR1 reads MNHNS; CDR2 reads SASEGT. The germline V and J ends were trimmed by 5 bases and 7 bases, with 9 bases remaining between them.

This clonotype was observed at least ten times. CDR3 loop: CASSPGQGSDTQYF. CDR3 in DNA: TGTGCCAGCAGCCCGGGACAGGGATCAGATACGCAGTATTTT. The chain links TRBV11-3 to TRBJ2-3; 9 positions agree with TRBD1. Germline CDR1 SGHNT, CDR2 YENEEA. CDR3 length: 14 amino acids. V lost 5 bases to trimming and J lost 4 bases; unmatched junction nucleotides: 4.